The clone carrying this T cell receptor beta chain was recorded a few times. No antigen is known for it. TCRdb re-derived calls from the RT-PCR reads in MiXCR, one entry per CDR3 protein. The data hold roughly 710,000 distinct CDR3 sequences, with 14% observed a single time. The data stem from a study of response to subunit inactivated influenza vaccine. Broader study findings: Authors suggested each seasonal influenza vaccination recruits few new T cells.

Germline-derived CDR1 and CDR2 are LNHNV and YYDKDF (reference sequence). The V end lost 8 bases, the J end lost 0 bases, and 17 bases lay between the germline ends. The CDR3 contains 15 residues. The chain carries TRBV15 and TRBJ2-7, with a possible D match to TRBD1 (6 bases). Source: PBMCs from blood, taken 14 to 15 days before vaccination. The sequence was collected from a man aged 45-60 years who received an inactivated influenza vaccine. The CDR3 loop is CATSKSGASSYEQYF. The CDR3 DNA follows: TGTGCCACCTCAAAATCAGGGGCGAGCTCCTACGAGCAGTACTTC.